This T cell receptor beta chain was sequenced for a study of CXCR3-negative and CXCR3-positive naive CD8 T cells. The authors made the TRB cDNA libraries by 5' RACE using UMI labels. No DNA is given; TCRdb re-called the 5' RACE reads and lists each CDR3 protein once. This sample's table reports tens of thousands of distinct CDR3 sequences. This receptor was identified in a human donor in good health. Some clones in this sample may be carry-over from other donors' samples. Sequencing used naive CXCR3- CD8+ T cells from blood. As for subset: CD45RO-CCR7+CD27+CD95- naive CD8+ T cells lacking CXCR3 (TNR3-).

The CDR3 loop reads CASSLRGTGPGANVLTF. The genes are TRBV27 and TRBJ2-6; TCRdb's D call of TRBD1 is untestable without DNA. The CDR3 covers 17 residues. Germline V gives CDR1 MNHEY, CDR2 SMNVEV (reference sequence).